The source of this T cell receptor beta chain is a study of blood T cell repertoires in COVID-19. The wider study: Whether acute or convalescent, the COVID-19 samples came from the United States, Italy and Spain. T cells, B-cell-depleted T cells, or PBMCs provided the cDNA or gDNA that served as material.

Looked up from germline, CDR1 is SQVTM and CDR2 is ANQGSEA. This CDR3 contains 14 residues. V lost 7 bases, J lost 5 bases, and 18 bases lay in between. Some clones are missing from TCRdb's copy, which holds only in-frame ones; the method was immunoSEQ multiplex PCR. The sample lists about 480,000 clones; around 88% were seen once. The sequenced material came from peripheral blood. The sequence was collected from a woman in her twenties or thirties with acute or convalescent COVID-19. The V gene is TRBV29-1, the J gene TRBJ2-1, with D tentatively TRBD2 (5 bases). The DNA for the CDR3 is TGCAGCGCCGCGGGCTGGATTCCTGACAATGAGCAGTTCTTC. As protein: CSAAGWIPDNEQFF.